This T cell receptor beta chain is drawn from a study of PD-L1 blockade in urothelial cancer. Study background: When patients started atezolizumab in the mid-2010s, it was given at 1,200 mg intravenously every 3 weeks. Samples of blood were analyzed 3 weeks (second dose) and 6 weeks after treatment start.

Time point specified: pretreatment peripheral blood. TCRdb's table, derived via immunoSEQ multiplex PCR, lists solely in-frame clones and lacks some. The sample lists about 52,000 clones; approximately 80% were seen once. The CDR3 runs 15 residues. J was trimmed by 4 bases and V by 1 base; bases with no gene match: 5. Germline V gene data show CDR1 as SGHTA and CDR2 as FQGNSA. The sequenced sample was PBMCs, obtained around atezolizumab (anti-PD-L1) treatment. The origin of this receptor is a man aged 45-65 years with urothelial cancer. V is TRBV7-2 and J is TRBJ2-5; 8 bases line up with TRBD1. This CDR3 reads CASSLGQGRSETQYF. The CDR3 DNA sequence: TGTGCCAGCAGCTTAGGACAGGGGCGTTCAGAGACCCAGTACTTC. Full variable domain (rest looked up from reference TRBV7-2 and TRBJ2-5): GAGVSQSPSNKVTEKGKDVELRCDPISGHTALYWYRQSLGQGLEFLIYFQGNSAPDKSGLPSDRFSAERTGGSVSTLTIQRTQQEDSAVYLCASSLGQGRSETQYFGPGTRLLVL.